This TCR beta chain came from a study of lymphopenia after photon versus proton radiotherapy. Trimming pared 6 bases from V and 2 bases from J, leaving 14 bases between. This CDR3 is 15 amino acids long. Per the germline V gene, CDR1 is SEHNR and CDR2 is FQNEAQ (reference sequence). This clone has a handful of counts. Antigen unknown. Study-level points and caveats: After the lymphocyte nadir, photon-treated repertoires showed oligoclonal expansion, especially of CD8+ Temra cells. Proton therapy kept repertoires fairly stable, unlike photons, which gained effector/memory cells. Survival link was tested only in deceased patients; proton benefit remains a possibility.

Data came from immunoSEQ multiplex PCR; TCRdb stores just in-frame clones and leaves some out. The profile shows some 44,000 clones, roughly four fifths of them singletons. This rearrangement joins TRBV7-9 to TRBJ1-3, with a possible D match to TRBD1 (5 bases). This receptor was taken from a woman aged 70-85 years with pancreatic cancer. The sequencing here drew on peripheral blood, taken from a patient treated with proton-based radiotherapy. The CDR3 spells CASRPRGGTGNTIYF. The CDR3, as DNA: TGTGCCAGCAGACCCCGGGGGGGGACTGGAAACACCATATATTTT.